This T cell receptor (beta chain) derives from a study of a mutant IDH1 vaccine in newly diagnosed glioma. The CDR3 length is 12 residues. Germline CDR1 and CDR2: MDHEN and SYDVKM. Indicated time point: week 11, during vaccination. Every single dose of the vaccine, 300 ug of mutant IDH1 20-mer peptide, came with topical imiquimod. This clone was detected a few times. Its target is not known. Assay: immunoSEQ multiplex PCR; the TCRdb copy retains only in-frame clones and omits some. The sample holds about 120,000 clones; roughly 90% are singletons and the top ten take roughly 0.61%. This clonotype was obtained from a woman between 50 and 59 years old with glioma. The sample consisted of PBMCs, taken from a glioma patient whose treatment included an IDH1 peptide vaccine. V is TRBV28 and J is TRBJ1-2; D is possibly TRBD1 (6 bases). The CDR3 reads CAGHTGINGYTF. Here the CDR3 DNA reads TGTGCAGGCCATACAGGGATCAATGGCTACACCTTC.